Below, 25 T cell receptor beta chains from the same sample are listed, as sequenced in a study of Graves' ophthalmopathy and Graves' hyperthyroidism. Amplified material comprised TCR beta CDR3 regions derived from RNA transcripts. Investigators did first-round RT-PCR with HTBI primers, then second-round multiplex PCR. TCRdb recomputed calls from the multiplex PCR reads with MiXCR, one row per CDR3 protein. The data show about 370,000 distinct CDR3 sequences, roughly 17% seen once. Sequences were obtained from peripheral blood. These receptors were taken from an adult woman with stable Graves' hyperthyroidism.

The sample holds many counts of this clonotype. The CDR3 DNA reads as TGCAGTGCTAGACCGATTGGCGGGAGGGCCCAGGAGACCCAGTACTTC. This translates into CSARPIGGRAQETQYF. The chain couples TRBV20-1 to TRBJ2-5, with TRBD2 identical over 9 bases. Germline-derived CDR1 and CDR2 are DFQATT and SNEGSKA (reference sequence). The ends lost 2 bases at V and 5 bases at J; junction bases unmatched: 12. The length of the CDR3 is 16 residues.

This clonotype occurred a few times. This sequence joins TRBV9 and TRBJ2-6; tentative D call: TRBD1 (6 bases). The CDR3 runs to 16 residues. Trimming took 0 bases from V and 2 from J, leaving 9 bases between them. The V gene's germline CDR1 is SGDLS and CDR2 YYNGEE. This chain's CDR3 is CASSVGAGAGANVLTF. The CDR3 DNA is TGTGCCAGCAGCGTAGGAGCAGGGGCTGGGGCCAACGTCCTGACTTTC.

This clonotype came up once. The chain links TRBV6-1 to TRBJ2-7, with D possibly matching TRBD2 (5 bases). Trimming stripped 0 bases from V and 6 bases from J, with 12 bases between. The length of the CDR3 is 14 residues. Germline CDR1 reads MNHNS; CDR2 reads SASEGT. The CDR3 reads CASSEAVQAGEQYF. CDR3 in DNA: TGTGCCAGCAGTGAAGCGGTTCAGGCGGGCGAGCAGTACTTC.

This clonotype was detected only a few times. This sequence joins TRBV20-1 and TRBJ2-7; the D gene is possibly TRBD1 (6 bases). The length of the CDR3 is 14 residues. Trimming pared 8 bases from V and 1 base from J, leaving 18 bases between. Germline CDR1 is DFQATT and CDR2 is SNEGSKA (reference sequence). DNA of the CDR3: TGCAGTCCAAATGGGGGACAACTGTCCTACGAGCAGTACTTC. The encoded protein is CSPNGGQLSYEQYF.

This clonotype was detected ten times or more. The gene calls are TRBV12-3 or TRBV12-4 and TRBJ2-7, with D possibly matching TRBD1 (6 bases). The CDR3 runs 16 residues. The V and J ends lost 7 bases and 0 bases respectively, with 19 bases between them. In DNA, the CDR3 is TGTGCCAGCACCCTGGGTACGGTCAGGGGCTCCTACGAGCAGTACTTC. This gives the protein CASTLGTVRGSYEQYF.

This clonotype was seen repeatedly, ten times or more. The chain employs TRBV28 and TRBJ1-1, with unresolved D. Germline CDR1 is MDHEN and CDR2 is SYDVKM. The CDR3 spans 15 residues. V lost 2 bases to trimming and J lost 1 base, with 11 bases between them. CDR3 nucleotide sequence: TGTGCCAGCAGTTTAGCAGGACTGAGGAACACTGAAGCTTTCTTT. Its protein product is CASSLAGLRNTEAFF.

This chain links TRBV11-2 with TRBJ2-7; TRBD2 matches 7 bases. From germline, CDR1 is SGHAT and CDR2 FQNNGV. Germline trimming cut 0 bases from V and 7 bases from J; bases unmatched to any gene: 12. The CDR3 extends over 16 amino acids. CDR3: CASSLDSRTRQLEQYF. The CDR3 region has the DNA TGTGCCAGCAGCTTAGATAGTCGGACTAGGCAGCTGGAGCAGTACTTC. The full variable domain, with the rest looked up from reference TRBV11-2 and TRBJ2-7, is EAGVAQSPRYKIIEKRQSVAFWCNPISGHATLYWYQQILGQGPKLLIQFQNNGVVDDSQLPKDRFSAERLKGVDSTLKIQPAKLEDSAVYLCASSLDSRTRQLEQYFGPGTRLTVT.

Ten or more counts support this clonotype. J is TRBJ1-1 and V is TRBV10-3; perhaps TRBD1 as D (6 bases). This CDR3 comprises 15 residues. Germline values: CDR1 ENHRY, CDR2 SYGVKD. The V end was cut by 3 bases, the J end by 2 bases, with 13 bases between. The CDR3 loop reads CAISDTSDRNTEAFF. The CDR3 DNA is TGTGCCATCAGTGACACATCGGACAGAAACACTGAAGCTTTCTTT.

This clonotype was picked up a small number of times. V usage is TRBV6-5 and J usage is TRBJ2-2; 7 nucleotides match TRBD2. V trimming: 0 bases; J trimming: 0 bases; junction bases outside the gene matches: 4. Germline CDR1 and CDR2: MNHEY and SVGAGI. The CDR3 is made up of 17 amino acids. The CDR3 DNA reads TGTGCCAGCAGTTACTCGAGGCTAGCGGCGAACACCGGGGAGCTGTTTTTT. The encoded protein is CASSYSRLAANTGELFF.

J is TRBJ2-2 and V is TRBV4-2; possibly TRBD1 or TRBD2 for D (6 bases each). CDR3 size: 17 residues. The V end was cut by 8 bases, the J end by 4 bases, with 23 bases between. CDR1 is LGHNA, CDR2 YNFKEQ, per germline. CDR3 residues: CASYRRRQGGGTGELFF. The CDR3 coding sequence is TGTGCCAGCTACCGTCGCCGACAAGGGGGAGGCACCGGGGAGCTGTTTTTT.

This clonotype was observed at least ten times. The chain carries TRBV2 and TRBJ2-5, with D uncertain. Germline V gives CDR1 SNHLY, CDR2 FYNNEI. The CDR3 is made up of 14 amino acids. V gave up 5 bases and J gave up 2 bases, with 12 bases separating them. The CDR3 protein is CASSFFVPQETQYF. The CDR3 DNA reads TGTGCCAGCAGTTTTTTTGTCCCACAAGAGACCCAGTACTTC.

This clonotype has ten or more counts. The rearrangement joins TRBV20-1 to TRBJ1-2; TRBD1 matches at 8 bases. The V segment lost 0 bases and the J segment 2 bases; nucleotides outside the gene matches: 11. Germline lookup yields CDR1 DFQATT and CDR2 SNEGSKA (reference sequence). The CDR3 sequence is 17 residues long. DNA of the CDR3: TGCAGTGCTAGAGATCGCACAGGGGGTTTCTGGAACTATGGCTACACCTTC. It translates to CSARDRTGGFWNYGYTF.

The sample holds many counts of this clonotype. The J gene is TRBJ1-1, the V gene TRBV30, with D unresolved. Germline CDR1 reads GTSNPN; CDR2 reads SVGIG (reference sequence). CDR3 length equals 14 residues. V was trimmed by 5 bases and J by 0 bases, leaving 13 bases between them. The CDR3 DNA follows: TGTGCCTGGGGAGGACCGCAGATGAACACTGAAGCTTTCTTT. This codes for CAWGGPQMNTEAFF.

This clonotype has at least ten counts. V and J are TRBV7-2 and TRBJ2-7; no clear D. Germline V gene lookup returns CDR1 SGHTA and CDR2 FQGNSA. This CDR3 has 14 amino acids. Trimming took off 0 bases at V and 6 bases at J, with 12 bases between the two ends. CDR3: CASSLAERRAEQYF. In DNA form, the CDR3 reads TGTGCCAGCAGCTTAGCGGAGCGTAGGGCCGAGCAGTACTTC.

This clonotype was seen repeatedly, ten times or more. The J gene is TRBJ1-1, the V gene TRBV29-1, with D possibly matching TRBD1 (5 bases). Trimming stripped 3 bases from V and 7 bases from J, with 12 bases between. This CDR3 has 12 residues. Looked up from germline, CDR1 is SQVTM and CDR2 is ANQGSEA. CDR3 in DNA: TGCAGCGTTGACCTGTGGGGGAGTGAAGCTTTCTTT. Protein product: CSVDLWGSEAFF.

This clonotype showed up many times. V gene TRBV28 combines with J gene TRBJ1-3; no firm D call. CDR3 length equals 13 residues. Trimming pared 3 bases from V and 4 bases from J, leaving 7 bases between. Germline V gene data show CDR1 as MDHEN and CDR2 as SYDVKM. This CDR3 is CASSLRHGNTIYF. In DNA, the CDR3 is TGTGCCAGCAGTTTGCGGCACGGAAACACCATATATTTT.

This clonotype was seen many times. The CDR3 nucleotides read TGCGCCAGCAGCCCCGAGCGGGTGGGATTCTACGAGCAGTACTTC. Protein: CASSPERVGFYEQYF. The chain is built from TRBV5-1 and TRBJ2-7; D may be TRBD2 (6 bases). V was clipped by 4 bases and J by 3 bases, with 17 bases between them. Germline CDR1 SGHRS, CDR2 YFSETQ. CDR3 length: 15 residues.

This clonotype was counted ten times or more. V and J are TRBV6-2 or TRBV6-3 and TRBJ2-7, with no clear D. Germline assignment: CDR1 MNHEY and CDR2 SVGEGT. The CDR3 length is 15 residues. The V end was cut by 6 bases, the J end by 2 bases, with 17 bases between. The CDR3 DNA sequence: TGTGCCAGCAGCCACCCGGGCGGCGGTGCCTACGAGCAGTACTTC. The encoded protein is CASSHPGGGAYEQYF.

The table lists this clonotype with many counts. The chain is built from TRBV12-3 or TRBV12-4 and TRBJ2-2, with 7 nucleotides matching TRBD2. The CDR3 is 17 amino acids. The ends lost 8 bases at V and 1 base at J; junction bases unmatched: 13. CDR3 sequence reads: CASQSALAARNTGELFF. In DNA form, the CDR3 reads TGTGCCAGCCAATCGGCGCTAGCGGCAAGGAACACCGGGGAGCTGTTTTTT.

This clonotype showed up many times. The chain uses TRBV12-3 or TRBV12-4 and TRBJ2-5, with D hard to call. The CDR3 extends over 12 amino acids. V lost 5 bases and J 8 bases, leaving 12 bases between the germline ends. Here the CDR3 reads CASSPLPPTQYF. As DNA, the CDR3 is TGTGCCAGCAGTCCGCTCCCCCCCACCCAGTACTTC.

Comments on this clonotype: At one of its ends the junction is not consistent with the germline gene, which may arise from a read error. This chain's CDR3 is CTSRRGLAGNYEQYF. The CDR3 DNA reads as TGTACCAGCAGAAGGGGACTAGCGGGGAACTACGAGCAGTACTTC. The rearrangement links TRBV28 to TRBJ2-7, with 13 bases that match TRBD2. This CDR3 is 15 amino acids long. Germline assignment: CDR1 MDHEN and CDR2 SYDVKM.

There are many counts of this clonotype. This chain uses TRBV7-9 with TRBJ1-1; D is unresolved. Germline V CDR1 and CDR2: SEHNR, FQNEAQ (reference sequence). Trimming left V 5 bases short and J 1 base short, with 17 bases between. This CDR3 region has 16 residues. CDR3 nucleotide sequence: TGTGCCAGCAGCCGAACGCGTGGACGGCAGAACACTGAAGCTTTCTTT. It translates to CASSRTRGRQNTEAFF.

The table lists this clonotype with many counts. The chain joins TRBV12-3 or TRBV12-4 to TRBJ2-7; 12 nucleotides line up with TRBD2. V gave up 5 bases and J gave up 4 bases; unmatched junction bases: 3. The CDR3 runs to 14 residues. Here the CDR3 reads CASSRGTSGYEQYF. CDR3 nucleotides: TGTGCCAGCAGTAGGGGGACTAGCGGGTACGAGCAGTACTTC.

Ten or more counts support this clonotype. This rearrangement joins TRBV12-3 or TRBV12-4 to TRBJ2-5, with TRBD2 identical over 12 bases. The length of the CDR3 is 21 residues. V lost 0 bases and J lost 5; bases outside the gene matches: 19. The CDR3 nucleotides are TGTGCCAGCAGTTTAGCGGGACAGGCGACTAGCGGGAGAAGAAGGTCGGAGACCCAGTACTTC. Encoded protein: CASSLAGQATSGRRRSETQYF.

This clonotype appeared many times. The chain joins TRBV19 to TRBJ2-2; the match to TRBD2 covers 7 bases. CDR3 length: 15 amino acids. The junction had 8 bases not matched to a gene; V was cut back by 3 bases and J by 7 bases. The germline V gene has CDR1 LNHDA and CDR2 SQIVND (reference sequence). CDR3 loop: CASSIAGERVGELFF. In nucleotides, the CDR3 is TGTGCCAGTAGTATCGCGGGAGAGAGGGTCGGGGAGCTGTTTTTT.